A single sample gave rise to the 30 T cell receptor beta chains below, sequenced in a study of blood T cells in healthy people across ages. The second PCR ran roughly 7 to 12 cycles with a sample-barcoded 5' primer and J-beta primers. TCRdb redid the calling of the 5' RACE reads with MiXCR, one entry per CDR3 protein. The top ten hold under 4.5% of the sample, which has 750,000 to 850,000 distinct CDR3 sequences, 20% to 25% seen once. This same sample was also taken into another study, of T cells of mothers and their children.

The sample was blood. The receptors originated from a boy younger than 18 in good health.

The chain employs TRBV7-6 and TRBJ2-5; tentative D call: TRBD2 (6 bases). Trimming took 0 bases from V and 4 from J, leaving 15 bases between them. Germline values: CDR1 SGHVS, CDR2 FNYEAQ. The CDR3 consists of 16 residues. The CDR3 coding sequence is TGTGCCAGCAGCTTAGCCGGGACTGGGTGGGCAGAGACCCAGTACTTC. Translating it yields CASSLAGTGWAETQYF.

V is TRBV29-1 and J is TRBJ2-1; D is perhaps TRBD1 or TRBD2 (6 bases each). V lost 1 base and J lost 10, with 20 bases in between. Per the germline V gene, CDR1 is SQVTM and CDR2 is ANQGSEA. The CDR3 totals 15 residues. CDR3 DNA sequence: TGCAGCGTTGAAGGTTTGACGGGGGCTGAATACGAGCAGTTCTTC. This gives the protein CSVEGLTGAEYEQFF.

The chain employs TRBV9 and TRBJ1-6, with D tentatively TRBD1 (5 bases). The CDR3 is 14 amino acids. Trimming shortened V by 0 bases and J by 10 bases, and 11 bases separated the two germline ends. Germline assignment: CDR1 SGDLS and CDR2 YYNGEE. CDR3 residues: CASSVGGIDSPLHF. The DNA of the CDR3 is TGTGCCAGCAGCGTAGGGGGGATCGACTCACCCCTCCACTTT.

This clonotype has a handful of counts. Its ends do not fully match the called genes, so a read error is possible. V is TRBV12-3 or TRBV12-4 and J is TRBJ2-7, with D possibly matching TRBD2 (6 bases). There are 20 residues in the CDR3. This CDR3 is CASSLHRFRPAGTRFYEQYF. Here the CDR3 DNA reads TGCGCCAGCAGTTTACATCGGTTTCGGCCAGCCGGGACTCGATTCTACGAGCAGTACTTC.

J is TRBJ2-3 and V is TRBV19; no definite D call. This CDR3 has 14 residues. Per the germline V gene, CDR1 is LNHDA and CDR2 is SQIVND (reference sequence). V lost 7 bases and J lost 1, with 12 bases in between. CDR3 sequence reads: CASTWEVGTDTQYF. The CDR3 DNA is TGTGCCAGTACCTGGGAAGTCGGCACAGATACGCAGTATTTT.

In this sample, this clonotype turned up once. The chain employs TRBV4-1 and TRBJ2-3; possible D gene TRBD2, 6 bases. CDR1 is MGHRA, CDR2 YSYEKL, per germline. Trimming shortened V by 5 bases and J by 8 bases, and 20 bases separated the two germline ends. The CDR3 covers 15 residues. This CDR3 is CASSEFPGGAGTQYF. CDR3 DNA sequence: TGCGCCAGCAGCGAGTTTCCCGGGGGTGCAGGTACGCAGTATTTT.

The sample holds a few counts of this clonotype. This rearrangement joins TRBV6-2 or TRBV6-3 to TRBJ2-3; the match to TRBD1 covers 7 bases. The CDR3 loop spans 14 amino acids. Germline V gene sequence: CDR1 MNHEY, CDR2 SVGEGT. The V segment lost 5 bases and the J segment 5 bases; nucleotides outside the gene matches: 7. Written as DNA, the CDR3 is TGTGCCAGCAGTCGGGACAGATCTGGAGATACGCAGTATTTT. Translation: CASSRDRSGDTQYF.

This chain uses TRBV6-1 with TRBJ2-7; TRBD2 is a possible D gene (5 bases). The CDR3 is 14 amino acids. Trimming removed 3 bases at V and 1 base at J, with 10 bases between. CDR1 and CDR2 (germline): MNHNS, SASEGT. The CDR3 DNA is TGTGCCAGCAGTGATACCGGGGTTTCCTACGAGCAGTACTTC. It codes for CASSDTGVSYEQYF.

There are many counts of this clonotype. This chain joins TRBV29-1 and TRBJ2-3; no firm D call. Germline CDR1 is SQVTM and CDR2 is ANQGSEA. This CDR3 spans 13 amino acids. The V end was cut by 3 bases, the J end by 1 base, with 8 bases between. The CDR3 protein is CSVDGSGTDTQYF. CDR3 coding DNA: TGCAGCGTTGACGGAAGCGGCACAGATACGCAGTATTTT.

This chain connects TRBV6-1 to TRBJ2-1; 9 nucleotides match TRBD2. Germline V gives CDR1 MNHNS, CDR2 SASEGT. Trimming at V came to 7 bases and at J to 3 bases, leaving 7 bases not matched to a gene. The CDR3 is made up of 15 amino acids. The CDR3 DNA reads TGTGCCAGCACCGTCGGAGCGGGGGGCTACAATGAGCAGTTCTTC. Translated: CASTVGAGGYNEQFF.

The J gene is TRBJ1-2, the V gene TRBV29-1; 7 positions agree with TRBD1. Trimming took 3 bases from V and 5 from J; bases not matched to a gene: 6. CDR1 is SQVTM and CDR2 is ANQGSEA in the germline V gene. The CDR3 spans 13 residues. The CDR3 here is CSVEAGDSYGYTF. The CDR3 DNA sequence: TGCAGCGTTGAGGCGGGGGACAGTTATGGCTACACCTTC.

Ten or more counts support this clonotype. This chain uses TRBV14 with TRBJ2-5; D is perhaps TRBD2 (5 bases). TRBJ2-1 matches the DNA end more closely, so the J call is doubtful. The germline V gene has CDR1 SGHDN and CDR2 FVKESK. The CDR3 loop spans 14 amino acids. CDR3 sequence: CASSQDYSGQLQFF. In DNA, the CDR3 is TGTGCCAGCAGCCAAGATTACAGCGGCCAGCTCCAGTTCTTC.

This clonotype turned up a few times. The chain uses TRBV9 and TRBJ2-7; 8 nucleotides match TRBD1. J was trimmed by 0 bases and V by 4 bases; bases with no gene match: 6. The CDR3 extends over 15 amino acids. Per germline, CDR1 SGDLS and CDR2 YYNGEE. The CDR3 DNA follows: TGTGCCAGCAGCATAAATACAGGGGGCTCCTACGAGCAGTACTTC. Its translation: CASSINTGGSYEQYF.

This clonotype was counted only a few times. The J gene is TRBJ2-1, the V gene TRBV5-6; D is unresolved. The CDR3 runs to 14 residues. Germline values: CDR1 SGHDT, CDR2 YYEEEE. V was pared by 0 bases and J by 4 bases, with 8 bases between. Here the CDR3 DNA reads TGTGCCAGCAGCTTGGCCGGCAGGTACAATGAGCAGTTCTTC. Its translation: CASSLAGRYNEQFF.

The rearrangement joins TRBV27 to TRBJ2-7; D remains ambiguous. This CDR3 is built from 14 residues. The V and J ends lost 6 bases and 0 bases respectively, with 12 bases between them. Per germline, CDR1 MNHEY and CDR2 SMNVEV (reference sequence). The CDR3 bases are TGTGCCAGCAGCCCCCGATCGGCCTCCTACGAGCAGTACTTC. Translation: CASSPRSASYEQYF.

The chain combines TRBV5-5 with TRBJ1-3; D is uncertain. The CDR3 is made up of 18 amino acids. The V gene lost 3 bases and the J gene lost 4 bases, with 23 bases spanning the gap. Germline CDR1 SGHKS, CDR2 YYEKEE (reference sequence). CDR3 DNA sequence: TGTGCCAGCAGCTGGACGTCGGGTATGGTTTCCTCGGGAAACACCATATATTTT. Encoded protein: CASSWTSGMVSSGNTIYF.

This clonotype was counted only a few times. The chain has TRBV7-6 and TRBJ2-7, with D tentatively TRBD1 (6 bases). Germline V lookup: CDR1 SGHVS, CDR2 FNYEAQ. V was cut by 4 bases and J by 2 bases, with 9 bases left in between. The CDR3 consists of 13 residues. CDR3 protein: CASSWDTTYEQYF. As DNA, the CDR3 is TGTGCCAGCAGCTGGGACACCACCTACGAGCAGTACTTC.

The DNA for the CDR3 is TGCGCCAGCAGCTCTCAGAGGGAAATTAGCACAGATACGCAGTATTTT. Its protein is CASSSQREISTDTQYF. V is TRBV5-1 and J is TRBJ2-3; tentatively, D is TRBD2 (5 bases). CDR1 is SGHRS, CDR2 YFSETQ, per germline. The CDR3 is 16 residues long. Between the trimmed V and J ends, which lost 3 bases and 0 bases, there was a span of 14 bases.

In its sample, this clonotype was seen many times. The chain combines TRBV29-1 with TRBJ1-1; D unclear. CDR3 size: 14 residues. The V gene lost 0 bases and the J gene lost 1 base, with 9 bases spanning the gap. Per the germline V gene, CDR1 is SQVTM and CDR2 is ANQGSEA. CDR3 in DNA: TGCAGCGTTGAAGATCAGTCAGGGAACACTGAAGCTTTCTTT. Protein: CSVEDQSGNTEAFF.

The sample holds a few counts of this clonotype. V gene TRBV27 combines with J gene TRBJ2-7; weak D call: TRBD2 (5 bases). Trimming shortened V by 3 bases and J by 3 bases, and 9 bases separated the two germline ends. In germline, CDR1 is MNHEY, CDR2 SMNVEV (reference sequence). This CDR3 comprises 13 residues. This CDR3 is CASSFTRGYEQYF. The CDR3 DNA reads TGTGCCAGCAGTTTCACCCGGGGCTACGAGCAGTACTTC.

This clonotype has just a few counts. The chain carries TRBV14 and TRBJ2-3, with D unresolved. Germline CDR1 is SGHDN and CDR2 is FVKESK. This CDR3 has 16 residues. V was clipped by 2 bases and J by 1 base, with 13 bases between them. This CDR3 reads CASSQFLEGRTDTQYF. CDR3 DNA sequence: TGTGCCAGCAGCCAATTTCTAGAAGGCCGCACAGATACGCAGTATTTT. The full variable domain, rest sourced from reference TRBV14 and TRBJ2-3, is EAGVTQFPSHSVIEKGQTVTLRCDPISGHDNLYWYRRVMGKEIKFLLHFVKESKQDESGMPNNRFLAERTGGTYSTLKVQPAELEDSGVYFCASSQFLEGRTDTQYFGPGTRLTVL.

CDR3 bases: TGCAGTGCTAGGGACGGGGGGCGAGCAGATACGCAGTATTTT. Translated, it gives CSARDGGRADTQYF. V is TRBV20-1 and J is TRBJ2-3; perhaps TRBD2 as D (7 bases). Germline V lookup: CDR1 DFQATT, CDR2 SNEGSKA (reference sequence). The CDR3 is made up of 14 amino acids. Trimming pared 3 bases from V and 4 bases from J, leaving 14 bases between.

J is TRBJ2-3 and V is TRBV7-9; tentative D call: TRBD2 (7 bases). V lost 4 bases to trimming and J lost 2 bases, with 16 bases between them. This CDR3 comprises 16 residues. Looked up from germline, CDR1 is SEHNR and CDR2 is FQNEAQ (reference sequence). The CDR3 protein is CASSSSAGADTDTQYF. The CDR3 region has the DNA TGTGCCAGCAGCTCCAGCGCGGGGGCGGACACAGATACGCAGTATTTT.

This clonotype was seen only a few times. The gene calls are TRBV7-9 and TRBJ1-1; 8 bases align to TRBD1. The trim removed 5 bases at V and 3 bases at J, leaving 5 bases unmatched. From germline, CDR1 is SEHNR and CDR2 FQNEAQ (reference sequence). This CDR3 has 14 residues. The CDR3 protein is CASSLTGVDTEAFF. As DNA, the CDR3 is TGTGCCAGCAGCCTGACAGGGGTGGACACTGAAGCTTTCTTT. Full variable domain (outside the CDR3, taken from reference TRBV7-9 and TRBJ1-1): DTGVSQNPRHKITKRGQNVTFRCDPISEHNRLYWYRQTLGQGPEFLTYFQNEAQLEKSRLLSDRFSAERPKGSFSTLEIQRTEQGDSAMYLCASSLTGVDTEAFFGQGTRLTVV.

V and J are TRBV18 and TRBJ1-4; no clear D gene. Germline loops: CDR1 KGHSH, CDR2 LQKENI. The CDR3 contains 13 residues. V was trimmed by 5 bases and J by 5 bases, leaving 9 bases between them. CDR3 nucleotides: TGTGCCAGCTCAGCCCAACCGAATGAAAAACTGTTTTTT. It encodes CASSAQPNEKLFF.

This clonotype was detected only a few times. The rearrangement links TRBV12-3 or TRBV12-4 to TRBJ1-5, with D hard to call. CDR3 length: 14 amino acids. The germline V and J ends were trimmed by 5 bases and 0 bases, with 8 bases remaining between them. The CDR3 nucleotides read TGTGCCAGCAGTGTCACCTATAGCAATCAGCCCCAGCATTTT. It is translated as CASSVTYSNQPQHF.

As for this clonotype: A much bigger clone sits one base away, suggesting this may be a read error. J is TRBJ2-3 and V is TRBV7-6; 9 bases line up with TRBD1. Per germline, CDR1 SGHVS and CDR2 FNYEAQ. This CDR3 region has 17 residues. In DNA, the CDR3 is TGTGCCAGCAGCGCCACACAGGGGGCGAGCCTCACAGATGCGCAGTATTTT. It encodes CASSATQGASLTDAQYF.

The chain uses TRBV12-3 or TRBV12-4 and TRBJ2-1; 11 nucleotides agree with TRBD2. With the DNA end fitting TRBJ2-5 better, the J assignment may be wrong. This CDR3 comprises 15 residues. Here the CDR3 reads CASSPGTSGAETQYF. CDR3 bases: TGTGCCAGCAGTCCCGGGACTAGCGGAGCAGAGACCCAGTACTTC.

This clonotype showed up just a few times. The rearrangement joins TRBV7-3 to TRBJ2-3; D remains ambiguous. V was trimmed by 5 bases and J by 4 bases, leaving 10 bases between them. This CDR3 is built from 13 residues. Per germline, CDR1 SGHTA and CDR2 FQGTGA. The CDR3 sequence is CASSPPPADTQYF. CDR3 coding DNA: TGTGCCAGCAGCCCTCCGCCGGCAGATACGCAGTATTTT.

In this sample, this clonotype turned up a few times. The junction and the germline gene differ at one end; a read error may be behind it. The chain recombines TRBV10-3 with TRBJ2-7, with TRBD1 as a possible D gene (6 bases). CDR1 and CDR2 from the germline V gene are ENHRY and SYGVKD. The CDR3 has 14 residues. The CDR3 here is CAINETGIEYEQYF. The CDR3 DNA sequence: TGTGCCATCAATGAGACAGGTATCGAGTACGAGCAGTACTTC.